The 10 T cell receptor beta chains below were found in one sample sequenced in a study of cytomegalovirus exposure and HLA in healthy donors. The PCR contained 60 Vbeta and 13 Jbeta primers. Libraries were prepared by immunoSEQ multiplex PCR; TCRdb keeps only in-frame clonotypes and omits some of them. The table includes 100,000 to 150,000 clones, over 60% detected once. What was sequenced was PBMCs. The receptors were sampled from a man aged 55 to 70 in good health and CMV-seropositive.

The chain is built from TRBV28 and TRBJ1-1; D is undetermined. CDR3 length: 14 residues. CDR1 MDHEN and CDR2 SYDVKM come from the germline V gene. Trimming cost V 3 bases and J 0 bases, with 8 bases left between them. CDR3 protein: CASSFILLNTEAFF. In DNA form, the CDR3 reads TGTGCCAGCAGTTTTATTCTGTTGAACACTGAAGCTTTCTTT.

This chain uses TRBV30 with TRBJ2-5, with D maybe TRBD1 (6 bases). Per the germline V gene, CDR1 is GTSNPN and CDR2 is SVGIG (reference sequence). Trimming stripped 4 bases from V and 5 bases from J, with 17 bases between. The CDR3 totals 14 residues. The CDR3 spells CAWNPQGQRETQYF. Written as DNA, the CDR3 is TGTGCCTGGAATCCCCAGGGACAACGGGAGACCCAGTACTTC.

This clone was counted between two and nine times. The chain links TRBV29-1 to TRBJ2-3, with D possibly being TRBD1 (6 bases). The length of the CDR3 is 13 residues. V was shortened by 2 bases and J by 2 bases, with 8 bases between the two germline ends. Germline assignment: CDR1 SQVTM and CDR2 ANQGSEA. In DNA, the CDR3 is TGCAGCGTTGAAACAGGGTTCACAGATACGCAGTATTTT. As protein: CSVETGFTDTQYF.

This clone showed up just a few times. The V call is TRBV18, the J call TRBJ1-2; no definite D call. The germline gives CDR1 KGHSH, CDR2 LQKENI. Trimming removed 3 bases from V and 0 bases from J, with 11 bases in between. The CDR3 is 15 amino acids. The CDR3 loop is CASSPSGLANYGYTF. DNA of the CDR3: TGTGCCAGCTCACCCTCCGGGTTAGCTAACTATGGCTACACCTTC.

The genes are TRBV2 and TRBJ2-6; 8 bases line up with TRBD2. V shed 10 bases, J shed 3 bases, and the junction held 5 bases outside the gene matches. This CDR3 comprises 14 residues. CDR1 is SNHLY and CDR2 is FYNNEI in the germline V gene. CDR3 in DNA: TGTGCCACGGGAGGGGGGGTTGGGGCCAACGTCCTGACTTTC. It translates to CATGGGVGANVLTF.

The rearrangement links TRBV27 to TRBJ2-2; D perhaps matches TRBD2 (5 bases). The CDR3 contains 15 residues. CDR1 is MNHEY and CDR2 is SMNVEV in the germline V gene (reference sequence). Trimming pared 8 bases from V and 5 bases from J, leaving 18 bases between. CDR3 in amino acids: CASPETIIETGELFF. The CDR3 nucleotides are TGTGCCAGCCCTGAGACTATCATTGAGACCGGGGAGCTGTTTTTT.

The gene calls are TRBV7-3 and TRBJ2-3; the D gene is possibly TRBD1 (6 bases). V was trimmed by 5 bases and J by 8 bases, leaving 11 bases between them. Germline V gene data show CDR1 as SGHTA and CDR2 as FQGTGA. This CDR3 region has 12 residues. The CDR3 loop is CASSLQGGTQYF. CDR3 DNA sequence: TGTGCCAGCAGCCTACAGGGTGGTACGCAGTATTTT.

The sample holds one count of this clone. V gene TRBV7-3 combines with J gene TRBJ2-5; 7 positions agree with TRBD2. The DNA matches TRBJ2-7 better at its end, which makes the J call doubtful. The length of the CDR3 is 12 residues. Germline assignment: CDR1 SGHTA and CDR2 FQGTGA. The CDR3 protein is CASGRDSYEQYF. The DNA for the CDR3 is TGTGCCAGCGGGAGGGACTCCTACGAGCAGTACTTC.

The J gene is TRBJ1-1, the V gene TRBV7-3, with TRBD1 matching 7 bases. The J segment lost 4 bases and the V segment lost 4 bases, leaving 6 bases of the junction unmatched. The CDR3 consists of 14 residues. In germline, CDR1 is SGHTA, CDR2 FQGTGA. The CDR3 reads CASSSSRQGTEAFF. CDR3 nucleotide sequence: TGTGCCAGCAGCTCATCGCGACAGGGCACTGAAGCTTTCTTT.

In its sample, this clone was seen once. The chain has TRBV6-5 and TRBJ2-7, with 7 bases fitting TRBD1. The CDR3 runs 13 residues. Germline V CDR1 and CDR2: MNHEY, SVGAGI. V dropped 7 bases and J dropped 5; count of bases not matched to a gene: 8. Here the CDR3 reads CASKRGGSDEQYF. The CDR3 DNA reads TGTGCCAGCAAGCGAGGGGGCTCTGACGAGCAGTACTTC.